This entry is about one T cell receptor (beta chain). Its matching antigen is unknown. The data stem from a study of CXCR3-negative and CXCR3-positive naive CD8 T cells. For the study at large: There were around 140 million TRB reads altogether, and each library had about 1.5 +/- 0.3 million of them. Whole-study results and caveats: Naive subsets were similarly diverse, while memory CD8+ repertoires were much less diverse.

Via 5' RACE with UMI labels, TRB cDNA libraries were prepared. TCRdb processed the 5' RACE reads again and assigns one entry to each CDR3 protein, with no DNA. This table holds 35,000 to 40,000 distinct CDR3 sequences. CDR1 is LGHDT and CDR2 is YNNKEL in the germline V gene (reference sequence). CDR3 length: 11 amino acids. The clonotype was recovered from a human donor in good health. Some clones in this sample may be carry-over from other donors' samples. The chain links TRBV3-1 to TRBJ2-7. Sequencing was done on a sample of memory CD8+ T cells from blood. CDR3 in amino acids: CASSQEYEQYF.